Presented here are 2 T cell receptor beta chains from one specimen sequenced in a study of human T cells and chemical hapten exposure. In TCRdb, the RACE reads were re-called with MiXCR into one record per CDR3 protein. This sample has tens of thousands of distinct CDR3 sequences, with 7.5% to 8% found just once. Noted time point: pre-sensitization, week 0. Described treatment: therapeutic diphenylcyclopropenone sensitization with weekly scalp DPC. The sequences come from whole blood, collected in connection with sensitization to the hapten diphenylcyclopropenone (DPC). Every receptor here comes from a woman aged 45-60 years with alopecia areata. Some clones in this sample may be carry-over from other donors' samples.

This clonotype was seen repeatedly, ten times or more. The CDR3 DNA reads as TGTGCCAGCAGCTTAGCGGTTAGGCGGGCTTCGAACACTGAAGCTTTCTTT. As protein: CASSLAVRRASNTEAFF. The chain links TRBV7-8 to TRBJ1-1; D not certain. Germline V CDR1 and CDR2: SGHVS, FQNEAQ. The CDR3 sequence is 17 residues long. V gave up 0 bases and J gave up 1 base, with 15 bases separating them.

Comment on this clonotype: A clone one base away is much larger, so this may be a read error. The chain combines TRBV12-3 or TRBV12-4 with TRBJ2-1, with D perhaps matching TRBD2 (5 bases). V dropped 8 bases and J dropped 9 bases, with 17 bases sitting between them. This CDR3 region has 13 residues. CDR3 protein: CASCTPPGGEQFF. DNA of the CDR3: TGTGCCAGCTGCACTCCCCCAGGAGGTGAGCAGTTCTTC.